This TCR beta chain comes out of a study of T cell responses to AZD1222 COVID-19 vaccine. Points from the study as a whole: Spike-specific TCR breadth and depth grew following two AZD1222 doses. It should be noted that donors were predominantly white British and more often female, and clonal diversity was possibly underestimated.

V lost 7 bases, J lost 5 bases, and 4 bases stayed unmatched. Germline values: CDR1 MDHEN, CDR2 SYDVKM. The CDR3 extends over 13 amino acids. Of note for this clone: Its specificity is not known.

This table comes from immunoSEQ multiplex PCR, and its TCRdb copy is limited to in-frame clones, with some not included. The sample includes under 40,000 clones, 85% to 90% of them seen just once. The rearrangement joins TRBV28 to TRBJ1-5, with 8 bases lining up with TRBD1. The sequences come from peripheral blood, collected on day 0 of AZD1222 vaccination. The source of this sequence is an adult in good health. Here the CDR3 DNA reads TGTGCCAGCATCATGACAGGGGATCAGCCCCAGCATTTT. This encodes CASIMTGDQPQHF.